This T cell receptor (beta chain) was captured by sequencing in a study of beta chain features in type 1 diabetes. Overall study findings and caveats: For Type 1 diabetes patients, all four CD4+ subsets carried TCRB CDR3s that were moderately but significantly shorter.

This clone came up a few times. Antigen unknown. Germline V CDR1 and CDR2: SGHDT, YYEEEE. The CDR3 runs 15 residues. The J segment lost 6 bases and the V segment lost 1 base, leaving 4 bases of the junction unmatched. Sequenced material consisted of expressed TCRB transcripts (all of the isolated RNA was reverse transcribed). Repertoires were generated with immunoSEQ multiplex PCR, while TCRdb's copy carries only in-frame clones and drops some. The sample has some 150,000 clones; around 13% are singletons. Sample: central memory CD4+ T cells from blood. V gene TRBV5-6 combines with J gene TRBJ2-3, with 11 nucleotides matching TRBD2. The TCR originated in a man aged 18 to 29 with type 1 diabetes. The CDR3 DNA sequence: TGTGCCAGCAGCTTGCTAGCGGGGGGATTGGATACGCAGTATTTT. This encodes CASSLLAGGLDTQYF.